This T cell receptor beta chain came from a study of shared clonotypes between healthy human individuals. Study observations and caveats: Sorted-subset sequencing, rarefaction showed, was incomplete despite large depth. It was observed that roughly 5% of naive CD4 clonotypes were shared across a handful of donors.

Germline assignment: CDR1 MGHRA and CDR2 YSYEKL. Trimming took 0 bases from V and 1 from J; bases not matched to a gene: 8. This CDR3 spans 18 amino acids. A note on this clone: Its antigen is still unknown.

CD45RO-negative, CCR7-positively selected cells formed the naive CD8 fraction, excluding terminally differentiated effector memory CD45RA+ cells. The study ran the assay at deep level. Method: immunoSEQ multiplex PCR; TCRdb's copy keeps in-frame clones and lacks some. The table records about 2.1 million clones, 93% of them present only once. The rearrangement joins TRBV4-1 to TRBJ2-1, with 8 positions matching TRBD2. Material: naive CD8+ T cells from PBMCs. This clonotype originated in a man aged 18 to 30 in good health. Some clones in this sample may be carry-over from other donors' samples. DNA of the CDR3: TGCGCCAGCAGCCAAGAAGGGAGCGGGAGCGAGTCCTACAATGAGCAGTTCTTC. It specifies CASSQEGSGSESYNEQFF.